The 4 T cell receptor beta chains below were found in one sample sequenced in a study of blood T cell repertoires in COVID-19. The protocol was immunoSEQ multiplex PCR, while the TCRdb copy is restricted to in-frame clones and leaves out a portion. Of around 170,000 clones listed, approximately 79% are singletons. Sequencing was performed on peripheral blood. These receptors all come from a woman of 80 years or more with acute or convalescent COVID-19.

The V gene is TRBV2, the J gene TRBJ2-7; the match to TRBD1 covers 9 bases. CDR1 and CDR2 (germline): SNHLY, FYNNEI. V gave up 7 bases and J gave up 6 bases; unmatched junction bases: 13. This CDR3 region has 15 residues. The CDR3 DNA follows: TGTGCCAGCACCCCCAGGAGGGGACAGGGAGGCGAGCAGTACTTC. The encoded protein is CASTPRRGQGGEQYF.

V and J are TRBV9 and TRBJ2-2, with TRBD1 as a possible D gene (5 bases). Trimming shortened V by 6 bases and J by 4 bases, and 7 bases separated the two germline ends. Germline values: CDR1 SGDLS, CDR2 YYNGEE. CDR3 length: 12 amino acids. The CDR3 region has the DNA TGTGCCAGCACAGGGTTCACCGGGGAGCTGTTTTTT. Translated: CASTGFTGELFF.

This clone occurred a few times. V is TRBV11-2 and J is TRBJ1-4; D is possibly TRBD1 (6 bases). The germline CDR1 and CDR2 sequences are SGHAT and FQNNGV. The CDR3 loop spans 13 amino acids. The V end was cut by 2 bases, the J end by 7 bases, with 8 bases between. CDR3 region: CASSLIRGEKLFF. The CDR3 DNA sequence: TGTGCCAGCAGCTTAATCAGGGGTGAAAAACTGTTTTTT.

This CDR3 is CATSDHSRTSTDTQYF. The CDR3 region has the DNA TGTGCCACCAGTGACCACTCCCGGACTAGCACAGATACGCAGTATTTT. J is TRBJ2-3 and V is TRBV24-1; a weak D match, TRBD2 (5 bases). Trimming removed 4 bases from V and 0 bases from J, with 13 bases in between. Germline V lookup: CDR1 KGHDR, CDR2 SFDVKD. This CDR3 comprises 16 residues.